The sequence of this T cell receptor (beta chain) was determined in a study of cytomegalovirus exposure and HLA in healthy donors. Germline V CDR1 and CDR2: MNHEY, SMNVEV (reference sequence). The CDR3 sequence is 15 residues long. The V and J ends lost 6 bases and 0 bases, in that order; junction bases with no gene match: 4. This clone was found once. The PCR ran on 60 Vbeta and 13 Jbeta primers. Clones were read by immunoSEQ multiplex PCR, and TCRdb kept only the in-frame ones, dropping some. This table holds around 130,000 clones, almost 85% found once. The sequencing sample was made of PBMCs. This receptor was taken from a boy between 2 and 10 years old in good health and CMV-seronegative. V is TRBV27 and J is TRBJ2-1, with 8 bases matching TRBD2. CDR3: CASSLAGRSYNEQFF. The CDR3 nucleotides are TGTGCCAGCAGCCTAGCGGGCCGCTCCTACAATGAGCAGTTCTTC.